This entry describes one TCR beta chain. The sample comes from a study of blood T cell repertoires in COVID-19. Background on the study: The origin of the acute and convalescent COVID-19 samples was the United States, Italy and Spain.

The table came from immunoSEQ multiplex PCR; TCRdb's copy has only in-frame clones and leaves some out. Of more than 50,000 clones listed, approximately 91% were seen once; the top ten hold 1.5% to 2%. The ends were cut back, 2 bases at V and 6 bases at J, with 7 bases in the middle. Per germline, CDR1 MNHNY and CDR2 SVGAGI (reference sequence). The CDR3 has 13 residues. This chain uses TRBV6-6 with TRBJ2-2; the D is unclear. The TCR originated in a human donor in a cohort sampled during active COVID-19. The sample consisted of peripheral blood. The CDR3 coding sequence is TGTGCCAGCAGTTACGACTCGCCCGGGGAGCTGTTTTTT. It codes for CASSYDSPGELFF.